This T cell receptor beta chain emerged from a study of cytomegalovirus exposure and HLA in healthy donors. V lost 7 bases and J 7 bases, leaving 14 bases between the germline ends. The CDR3 has 14 amino acids. From germline, CDR1 is MNHNY and CDR2 SVGAGI (reference sequence). This PCR relied on a set of 60 Vbeta primers and 13 Jbeta primers. Method: immunoSEQ multiplex PCR; TCRdb's copy keeps in-frame clones and lacks some. The sample shows 150,000 or so clones, about 85% of them seen only once. The sequenced sample was PBMCs. The rearrangement uses TRBV6-6 and TRBJ1-6, with D perhaps matching TRBD1 (5 bases). This TCR derives from a man in his late teens or twenties in good health and CMV-seropositive. CDR3 bases: TGTGCCAGCACCCCTGGGGGGGAGAATTCACCCCTCCACTTT. This translates into CASTPGGENSPLHF.